This T cell receptor (beta chain) was found in a study of regulatory T cells in long-lasting Graves disease. As to time point: persistent/refractory GD, antithyroid drugs over 5 years with positive TRAb. Extracted RNA from PBMCs served as the source of the TCR library. Relying on iRepertoire HTBI primers and Arm-PCR of CDR3 regions, the team built TCR beta libraries. TCRdb ran MiXCR on the multiplex PCR reads and lists one entry per CDR3 protein. The sample records over 650,000 distinct CDR3 sequences, about 32% being singletons. The J segment lost 1 base and the V segment lost 5 bases, leaving 9 bases of the junction unmatched. Germline V gene lookup returns CDR1 MDHEN and CDR2 SYDVKM. The CDR3 extends over 17 amino acids.

The chain combines TRBV28 with TRBJ1-3; 9 bases are a match to TRBD1. This receptor was taken from a female donor with Graves disease. The sample in question was peripheral blood mononuclear cells (PBMCs), obtained when the disease was refractory, from a patient treated with antithyroid drugs. The CDR3 spells CASSPLGTGSSGNTIYF. In DNA form, the CDR3 reads TGTGCCAGCAGTCCCCTTGGGACAGGGTCTTCTGGAAACACCATATATTTT.